Each of the 29 T cell receptor beta chains below was sequenced from the same sample in a study of CD8+CD57+ T cells in acquired aplastic anemia. Investigators profiled TCR beta VDJ and CDR3 from genomic DNA template. TCRdb ran MiXCR on the reads and lists one entry per CDR3 protein. This sample carries roughly 150,000 distinct CDR3 sequences, under 55% of them seen once, and the ten largest clones take around 3%. By flow cytometry, patients selected for sequencing had shown an expansion of CD8+CD57+ cells. Sequences were obtained from sorted CD4+, CD8+, or CD8+CD57+ T cells (not recorded which) from PBMCs. Receptor source: a human donor with aplastic anemia.

In this sample, this clonotype turned up many times. The CDR3 DNA reads as TGTGCCACCAGTGATTTTCGGGGATCATATGAGCAGTTCTTC. It translates to CATSDFRGSYEQFF. V usage is TRBV24-1 and J usage is TRBJ2-1; possibly TRBD2 for D (5 bases). The CDR3 loop spans 14 amino acids. Germline-derived CDR1 and CDR2 are KGHDR and SFDVKD. Trimming took off 1 base at V and 8 bases at J, with 11 bases between the two ends.

J is TRBJ1-2 and V is TRBV15; D is undetermined. This CDR3 has 14 amino acids. The germline gives CDR1 LNHNV, CDR2 YYDKDF (reference sequence). Trimming pared 7 bases from V and 1 base from J, leaving 13 bases between. CDR3 in DNA: TGTGCCACCAACCCGACGGAACGTAACTATGGCTACACCTTC. As protein: CATNPTERNYGYTF.

This clonotype was counted many times. The chain combines TRBV18 with TRBJ2-7, with D uncertain. The CDR3 has 14 residues. V was cut by 3 bases and J by 1 base, with 10 bases left in between. Per germline, CDR1 KGHSH and CDR2 LQKENI. The CDR3 nucleotides read TGTGCCAGCTCACCTCAACGTGTATCCTACGAGCAGTACTTC. It yields the protein CASSPQRVSYEQYF.

J is TRBJ2-7 and V is TRBV7-8; 11 bases align to TRBD2. The V gene's germline CDR1 is SGHVS and CDR2 FQNEAQ. V trimming: 3 bases; J trimming: 2 bases; junction bases outside the gene matches: 3. The CDR3 extends over 15 amino acids. The CDR3 DNA sequence: TGTGCCAGCAGCTTCTTACTAGCGGGGGCCTACGAGCAGTACTTC. Encoded protein: CASSFLLAGAYEQYF.

This clonotype was seen ten or more times. The J gene is TRBJ2-1, the V gene TRBV4-3, with 8 bases lining up with TRBD2. Per germline, CDR1 LGHNA and CDR2 YSLEER. This CDR3 contains 13 residues. Trimming removed 3 bases from V and 9 bases from J; junction bases left unmatched: 4. The CDR3 protein is CASSQQLAAEQFF. The DNA for the CDR3 is TGCGCCAGCAGCCAGCAACTAGCGGCTGAGCAGTTCTTC.

The chain combines TRBV25-1 with TRBJ2-1; 8 bases match TRBD2. This CDR3 has 11 residues. After removal of 4 bases from V and 14 bases from J, the junction contained 4 bases not matched to a gene. Germline V gives CDR1 MGHDK, CDR2 SYGVNS. The CDR3 protein is CASSGGSGKFF. The DNA of the CDR3 is TGTGCCAGCAGTGGTGGTAGCGGGAAGTTCTTC.

This clonotype has at least ten counts. DNA of the CDR3: TGTGCCAGCAGTTTCTTGGGGGCAGGGAGTTTTGGCTACACCTTC. Protein: CASSFLGAGSFGYTF. The chain carries TRBV12-3 or TRBV12-4 and TRBJ1-2, with D perhaps TRBD1 (6 bases). The V gene lost 3 bases and the J gene lost 7 bases, with 18 bases spanning the gap. The CDR3 has 15 residues.

Ten or more counts support this clonotype. The J gene is TRBJ1-1, the V gene TRBV7-2; 8 positions match TRBD1. The V segment lost 1 base and the J segment 5 bases; nucleotides outside the gene matches: 6. The CDR3 sequence is 15 residues long. The V gene's germline CDR1 is SGHTA and CDR2 FQGNSA. The CDR3 protein is CASSLGRGRGTEAFF. The CDR3 DNA reads TGTGCCAGCAGCTTAGGCAGGGGGCGCGGGACTGAAGCTTTCTTT.

The gene calls are TRBV9 and TRBJ1-1; D is perhaps TRBD1 (6 bases). This CDR3 is built from 12 residues. Germline V gene sequence: CDR1 SGDLS, CDR2 YYNGEE. Trimming shortened V by 0 bases and J by 9 bases, and 9 bases separated the two germline ends. CDR3 sequence: CASSVVGGKAFF. CDR3 nucleotides: TGTGCCAGCAGCGTAGTAGGGGGGAAAGCTTTCTTT. Based on the CDR3 plus reference TRBV9 and TRBJ1-1, the full variable domain is DSGVTQTPKHLITATGQRVTLRCSPRSGDLSVYWYQQSLDQGLQFLIQYYNGEERAKGNILERFSAQQFPDLHSELNLSSLELGDSALYFCASSVVGGKAFFGQGTRLTVV.

The chain carries TRBV20-1 and TRBJ2-1; D gene ambiguous. The V end was cut by 0 bases, the J end by 9 bases, with 6 bases between. Germline V lookup: CDR1 DFQATT, CDR2 SNEGSKA (reference sequence). The CDR3 has 11 residues. The CDR3, as DNA: TGCAGTGCTAGAGATTTTAGTGAGCAGTTCTTC. Translation gives CSARDFSEQFF.

This clonotype was detected ten times or more. This chain uses TRBV20-1 with TRBJ1-4, with TRBD1 identical over 9 bases. Germline values: CDR1 DFQATT, CDR2 SNEGSKA (reference sequence). This CDR3 has 13 amino acids. The J segment lost 8 bases and the V segment lost 5 bases, leaving 6 bases of the junction unmatched. The CDR3 sequence: CSAGGQGREKLFF. The CDR3 DNA sequence: TGCAGTGCTGGGGGACAGGGTAGAGAAAAACTGTTTTTT.

The J gene is TRBJ1-1, the V gene TRBV5-1; TRBD1 matches at 7 bases. The CDR3 has 15 amino acids. Germline V gene sequence: CDR1 SGHRS, CDR2 YFSETQ. V lost 0 bases to trimming and J lost 8 bases; unmatched junction nucleotides: 10. The CDR3 sequence is CASSLDWYGTAEAFF. Here the CDR3 DNA reads TGCGCCAGCAGCTTGGATTGGTACGGGACAGCCGAAGCTTTCTTT. Together with reference TRBV5-1 and TRBJ1-1, the CDR3 gives the full variable domain: KAGVTQTPRYLIKTRGQQVTLSCSPISGHRSVSWYQQTPGQGLQFLFEYFSETQRNKGNFPGRFSGRQFSNSRSEMNVSTLELGDSALYLCASSLDWYGTAEAFFGQGTRLTVV.

The CDR3 reads CASSELLGAAITTANYGYTF. The CDR3 region has the DNA TGTGCCAGCAGTGAATTGCTGGGGGCGGCTATAACCACCGCTAACTATGGCTACACCTTC. The rearrangement links TRBV25-1 to TRBJ1-2, with a tentative D call TRBD1 (6 bases). The CDR3 contains 20 residues. V lost 1 base and J 0 bases, leaving 24 bases between the germline ends. Germline V gene data show CDR1 as MGHDK and CDR2 as SYGVNS.

This clonotype has at least ten counts. V gene TRBV12-3 or TRBV12-4 combines with J gene TRBJ1-3, with D hard to call. This CDR3 has 13 residues. Trimming shortened V by 7 bases and J by 3 bases, and 10 bases separated the two germline ends. In nucleotides, the CDR3 is TGTGCCAGCACTGCCCTGGGTGGAAACACCATATATTTT. It is translated as CASTALGGNTIYF.

This chain connects TRBV15 to TRBJ2-7, with D possibly TRBD2 on 5 matching bases. V lost 0 bases and J 2 bases, leaving 8 bases between the germline ends. Germline loops: CDR1 LNHNV, CDR2 YYDKDF (reference sequence). The CDR3 length is 14 residues. CDR3 sequence (DNA): TGTGCCACCAGCAGAGACGAGGGAACCTACGAGCAGTACTTC. This sequence encodes CATSRDEGTYEQYF.

V and J are TRBV15 and TRBJ2-7; 7 bases map to TRBD1. This CDR3 contains 15 residues. The J segment lost 3 bases and the V segment lost 3 bases, leaving 8 bases of the junction unmatched. The germline V gene encodes CDR1 LNHNV and CDR2 YYDKDF (reference sequence). The CDR3 region has the DNA TGTGCCACCAGCAGTCCCGGGACAGTGAACTACGAGCAGTACTTC. Its translation: CATSSPGTVNYEQYF.

This clonotype has only a few counts. CDR3 in amino acids: CATSGEGEETQYF. Written as DNA, the CDR3 is TGTGCCACCAGTGGGGAGGGGGAGGAGACCCAGTACTTC. The chain carries TRBV24-1 and TRBJ2-5, with D possibly matching TRBD2 (7 bases). This CDR3 has 13 amino acids. Between the trimmed V and J ends, which lost 5 bases and 5 bases, there was a span of 11 bases. Per the germline V gene, CDR1 is KGHDR and CDR2 is SFDVKD.

This clonotype has at least ten counts. The V gene is TRBV5-1, the J gene TRBJ2-7; TRBD2 matches at 10 bases. The CDR3 loop spans 16 amino acids. Germline-derived CDR1 and CDR2 are SGHRS and YFSETQ. J was trimmed by 4 bases and V by 0 bases; bases with no gene match: 7. CDR3 protein: CASSLASSGSSYEQYF. The CDR3 region has the DNA TGCGCCAGCAGCTTGGCCTCTAGCGGGAGTTCGTACGAGCAGTACTTC.

There are a few counts of this clonotype. The chain carries TRBV10-3 and TRBJ2-7; D not certain. CDR3 length: 12 residues. The V gene lost 0 bases and the J gene lost 7 bases, with 7 bases spanning the gap. Germline CDR1 ENHRY, CDR2 SYGVKD. The CDR3 DNA sequence: TGTGCCATCAGTGAGTCGGAATCAGAGCAGTACTTC. Translating gives CAISESESEQYF.

This clonotype turned up a few times. The rearrangement joins TRBV3-1 to TRBJ1-3, with a possible D match to TRBD1 (5 bases). The CDR3 loop spans 15 amino acids. Trimming took off 4 bases at V and 0 bases at J, with 10 bases between the two ends. In germline, CDR1 is LGHDT, CDR2 YNNKEL (reference sequence). CDR3 protein: CASSPWGSSGNTIYF. The DNA of the CDR3 is TGTGCCAGCAGCCCCTGGGGGAGCTCTGGAAACACCATATATTTT.

V usage is TRBV9 and J usage is TRBJ2-2; D perhaps matches TRBD2 (5 bases). CDR1 is SGDLS, CDR2 YYNGEE, per germline. V lost 0 bases, J lost 4 bases, and 7 bases lay in between. This CDR3 has 14 residues. The CDR3 DNA sequence: TGTGCCAGCAGCGTAGAAACTAGCACCGGGGAGCTGTTTTTT. It encodes CASSVETSTGELFF.

At least ten counts were recorded for this clonotype. This chain links TRBV3-1 with TRBJ1-4, with D unresolved. Germline V gene sequence: CDR1 LGHDT, CDR2 YNNKEL (reference sequence). V was clipped by 5 bases and J by 8 bases, with 9 bases between them. The CDR3 is made up of 12 amino acids. In DNA form, the CDR3 reads TGTGCCAGCAGCGACCTCGGGGAAAAACTGTTTTTT. As protein: CASSDLGEKLFF. Complete variable domain (other parts from reference TRBV3-1 and TRBJ1-4): DTAVSQTPKYLVTQMGNDKSIKCEQNLGHDTMYWYKQDSKKFLKIMFSYNNKELIINETVPNRFSPKSPDKAHLNLHINSLELGDSAVYFCASSDLGEKLFFGSGTQLSVL.

This clonotype came up many times. The rearrangement uses TRBV5-1 and TRBJ1-1, with D possibly being TRBD1 (6 bases). CDR1 SGHRS and CDR2 YFSETQ come from the germline V gene. V dropped 9 bases and J dropped 4 bases, with 16 bases sitting between them. CDR3 length: 13 residues. The CDR3 DNA is TGCGCCACCCAAGGGGGGGTAGGCACTGAAGCTTTCTTT. It codes for CATQGGVGTEAFF.

This clonotype occurred many times. The genes are TRBV19 and TRBJ1-5; D is ambiguous. The V end lost 10 bases, the J end lost 6 bases, and 16 bases lay between the germline ends. Germline CDR1 and CDR2: LNHDA and SQIVND (reference sequence). This CDR3 has 13 amino acids. The CDR3 protein is CATATDRGQPQHF. The CDR3 region has the DNA TGTGCCACCGCGACTGACCGGGGTCAGCCCCAGCATTTT.

This clonotype was seen many times. The chain employs TRBV19 and TRBJ2-1; perhaps TRBD1 as D (6 bases). There are 14 residues in the CDR3. The V end lost 5 bases, the J end lost 5 bases, and 13 bases lay between the germline ends. The germline V gene has CDR1 LNHDA and CDR2 SQIVND (reference sequence). CDR3 nucleotides: TGTGCCAGTAGTGTCCGACAGGTAGACAATGAGCAGTTCTTC. Translated: CASSVRQVDNEQFF.

This clonotype has ten or more counts. This chain connects TRBV6-5 to TRBJ2-3; possibly TRBD1 or TRBD2 for D (5 bases each). V lost 4 bases, J lost 7 bases, and 15 bases lay in between. CDR3 length: 14 residues. Germline lookup yields CDR1 MNHEY and CDR2 SVGAGI. The CDR3 nucleotides are TGTGCCAGCAGTTGGGACCCAGATCCGCATACGCAGTATTTT. This gives the protein CASSWDPDPHTQYF.

The chain couples TRBV24-1 to TRBJ2-1; 12 bases are a match to TRBD1. This CDR3 has 18 residues. The trim removed 4 bases at V and 8 bases at J, leaving 14 bases unmatched. Per germline, CDR1 KGHDR and CDR2 SFDVKD. The CDR3 DNA sequence: TGTGCCACCAGTGAAGGGACAGGGGGCTTTACCCCTTTGTATGAGCAGTTCTTC. Amino acid sequence: CATSEGTGGFTPLYEQFF.

In this sample, this clonotype turned up a few times. The gene calls are TRBV7-8 and TRBJ1-2; no clear D gene. Germline CDR1 SGHVS, CDR2 FQNEAQ. The CDR3 runs 11 residues. V was trimmed by 8 bases and J by 4 bases, leaving 8 bases between them. The CDR3, as DNA: TGTGCCAGCGGCGACCTCTATGGCTACACCTTC. It translates to CASGDLYGYTF. Full variable domain (rest looked up from reference TRBV7-8 and TRBJ1-2): GAGVSQSPRYKVAKRGQDVALRCDPISGHVSLFWYQQALGQGPEFLTYFQNEAQLDKSGLPSDRFFAERPEGSVSTLKIQRTQQEDSAVYLCASGDLYGYTFGSGTRLTVV.

This clonotype was detected only once. Just one base apart from a much larger clone, this may be a read error. The rearrangement links TRBV5-1 to TRBJ2-3, with D possibly matching TRBD2 (6 bases). CDR3 length: 16 residues. Germline V gene sequence: CDR1 SGHRS, CDR2 YFSETQ. In DNA form, the CDR3 reads TGCGCCAGCGGCTTGGCCAAGACTAGGGGCACAGATACGCAGTATTTT. Its protein product is CASGLAKTRGTDTQYF.